Following are 5 T cell receptor beta chains from one sample sequenced in a study of blood T cells in healthy people across ages. The use of a sample-barcoded 5' primer and a J-beta primer mix characterized a second PCR of roughly 6 to 11 cycles. TCRdb redid the calling of the 5' RACE reads with MiXCR, one entry per CDR3 protein. The sample contains about 1.8 million distinct CDR3 sequences, roughly 49% of which appear only once. Sequencing used blood. All receptors derive from a woman aged 40-49 years in good health.

The V call is TRBV20-1, the J call TRBJ2-7; no clear D. Germline CDR1 DFQATT, CDR2 SNEGSKA (reference sequence). CDR3 size: 12 residues. The V and J ends lost 7 bases and 4 bases respectively, with 14 bases between them. CDR3 DNA sequence: TGCAGTGTTAGCCAGGTCCCATACGAGCAGTACTTC. Translated, it gives CSVSQVPYEQYF.

The chain recombines TRBV6-2 or TRBV6-3 with TRBJ2-7; 11 bases line up with TRBD1. Germline lookup yields CDR1 MNHEY and CDR2 SVGEGT. This CDR3 spans 15 amino acids. Trimming at V came to 0 bases and at J to 7 bases, leaving 5 bases not matched to a gene. The CDR3 spells CASSYSGQGAAEQYF. The CDR3, as DNA: TGTGCCAGCAGTTACTCCGGACAGGGGGCCGCTGAGCAGTACTTC.

This clonotype was detected a few times. The chain employs TRBV18 and TRBJ2-1; 14 bases are shared with TRBD2. Germline loops: CDR1 KGHSH, CDR2 LQKENI. The length of the CDR3 is 18 residues. The ends lost 4 bases at V and 6 bases at J; junction bases unmatched: 11. The CDR3 region is CASSLSQSGLAGVNEQFF. The CDR3 DNA reads TGTGCCAGCTCACTATCACAATCGGGACTAGCGGGGGTCAATGAGCAGTTCTTC. Supplemented by reference TRBV18 and TRBJ2-1, the full variable domain reads NAGVMQNPRHLVRRRGQEARLRCSPMKGHSHVYWYRQLPEEGLKFMVYLQKENIIDESGMPKERFSAEFPKEGPSILRIQQVVRGDSAAYFCASSLSQSGLAGVNEQFFGPGTRLTVL.

The J gene is TRBJ2-3, the V gene TRBV9; no reliable D call. The CDR3 covers 12 residues. The V end was cut by 0 bases, the J end by 5 bases, with 4 bases between. The V gene's germline CDR1 is SGDLS and CDR2 YYNGEE. The CDR3 protein is CASSVDLDTQYF. The CDR3 DNA reads as TGTGCCAGCAGCGTAGACTTAGATACGCAGTATTTT.

The V call is TRBV15, the J call TRBJ1-5; D unresolved. The germline gives CDR1 LNHNV, CDR2 YYDKDF (reference sequence). The CDR3 sequence is 13 residues long. Trimming removed 8 bases at V and 3 bases at J, with 11 bases between. CDR3 bases: TGTGCCACCGCTAAAATCGACAATCAGCCCCAGCATTTT. Translation gives CATAKIDNQPQHF.